This T cell receptor beta chain stems from a study of blood T cell repertoires in COVID-19. Study information: Researchers got acute and convalescent COVID-19 samples from the United States, Italy and Spain. T cells, B-cell-depleted T cells, or PBMCs provided the cDNA or gDNA that served as material.

In the authors' methods: Using reference gene primer amplification, nucleated cell counts were estimated. Measured with immunoSEQ multiplex PCR; TCRdb has only the in-frame clones, and not every one. Clone size and V and J calls were adopted from that table, with D and trimming inferred from the DNA. The sample holds around 300,000 clones; more than 85% are singletons and the top ten take 2% to 2.5%. Unmatched junction bases numbered 4, after V lost 2 bases and J lost 0 bases. Looked up from germline, CDR1 is SGDLS and CDR2 is YYNGEE. The CDR3 has 15 amino acids. Patients at the Seattle site were enrolled during active infection and followed longitudinally.

This receptor was taken from a woman aged 30 to 39 with COVID-19, enrolled during active disease. Input material: peripheral blood. The V gene is TRBV9, the J gene TRBJ1-1; 7 bases are a match to TRBD1. CDR3 residues: CASSVGQPVNTEAFF. The CDR3, as DNA: TGTGCCAGCAGCGTGGGACAGCCCGTGAACACTGAAGCTTTCTTT.